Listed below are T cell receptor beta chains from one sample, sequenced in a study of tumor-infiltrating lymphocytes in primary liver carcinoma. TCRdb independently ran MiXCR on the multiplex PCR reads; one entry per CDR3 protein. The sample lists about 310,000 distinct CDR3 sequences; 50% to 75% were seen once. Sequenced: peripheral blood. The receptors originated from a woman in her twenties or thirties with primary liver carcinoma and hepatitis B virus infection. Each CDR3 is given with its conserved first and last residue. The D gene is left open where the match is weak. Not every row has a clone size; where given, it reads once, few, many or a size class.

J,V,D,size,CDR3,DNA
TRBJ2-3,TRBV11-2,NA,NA,CASSHRKRTLVPDTDTQYF,TGTGCCAGCAGCCACCGAAAGAGAACCCTAGTGCCAGACACAGATACGCAGTATTTT
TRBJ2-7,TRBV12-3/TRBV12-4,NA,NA,CASSSYGEQYF,TGTGCCAGCAGTTCGTACGGCGAGCAGTACTTC
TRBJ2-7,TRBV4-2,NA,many,CASSQGITKYEQYF,TGTGCCAGCAGCCAAGGTATCACAAAGTACGAGCAGTACTTC
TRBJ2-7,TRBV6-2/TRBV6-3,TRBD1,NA,CAITQFPGQAPAYEQYF,TGTGCCATCACCCAATTCCCCGGACAGGCCCCAGCCTACGAGCAGTACTTC
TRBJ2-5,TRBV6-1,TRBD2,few,CASTRLAGAGGETQYF,TGTGCCAGCACGAGGCTAGCGGGAGCTGGAGGAGAGACCCAGTACTTC
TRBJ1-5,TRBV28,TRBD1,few,CASSPQGGFKPQHF,TGTGCCAGCAGTCCCCAAGGGGGCTTCAAGCCCCAGCATTTT
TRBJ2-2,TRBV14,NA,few,CASSLYMSASTGELFF,TGTGCCAGCAGCCTATACATGAGCGCATCCACCGGGGAGCTGTTTTTT
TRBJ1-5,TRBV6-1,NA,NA,CDSAPGGGQPQHF,TGTGACAGCGCGCCGGGAGGTGGTCAGCCCCAGCATTTT
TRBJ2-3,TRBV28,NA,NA,CASSSEETQYF,TGTGCCAGCAGTTCAGAGGAAACGCAGTATTTT
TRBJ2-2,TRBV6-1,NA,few,CASSEAPPTGELFF,TGTGCCAGCAGTGAAGCTCCACCCACCGGGGAGCTGTTTTTT
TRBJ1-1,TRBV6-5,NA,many,CASSWNRDAEAFF,TGTGCCAGCAGTTGGAACAGGGACGCTGAAGCTTTCTTT
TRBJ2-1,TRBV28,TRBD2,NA,CASSLSTSGRRYEQFF,TGTGCCAGCAGTTTATCAACTAGCGGGAGAAGATATGAGCAGTTCTTC
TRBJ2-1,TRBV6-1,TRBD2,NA,CASNEGLAAYHEQSF,TGTGCCAGCAATGAAGGACTAGCGGCATACCATGAGCAGTCCTTC
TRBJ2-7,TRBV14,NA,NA,CASSHYRAANEQYF,TGTGCCAGCAGCCACTACCGGGCAGCGAACGAGCAGTACTTC
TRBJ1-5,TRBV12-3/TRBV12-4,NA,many,CASSPRTVHSNQPQHF,TGTGCCAGCAGTCCTCGGACAGTCCATAGCAATCAGCCCCAGCATTTT
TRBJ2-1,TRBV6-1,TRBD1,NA,CASIMTGGHHEQFF,TGTGCCAGCATCATGACAGGGGGGCACCATGAACAGTTCTTC
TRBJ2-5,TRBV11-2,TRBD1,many,CASSMGQGGTETQYF,TGTGCCAGCAGTATGGGACAGGGGGGTACTGAGACCCAGTACTTC
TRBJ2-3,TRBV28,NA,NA,CASEGQYTDTQYF,TGTGCCAGCGAGGGACAATACACAGATACGCAGTATTTT
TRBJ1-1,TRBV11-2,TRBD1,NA,CPSIADRAYTEAFF,TGTCCCAGCATCGCTGACAGGGCCTATACTGAAGCTTTCTTT
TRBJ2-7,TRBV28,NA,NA,CASSLEFYEQYF,TGTGCCAGCAGTTTGGAGTTCTACGAGCAGTACTTC
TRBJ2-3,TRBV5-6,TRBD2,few,CASRFGLAGGTDTQYF,TGTGCCAGCAGATTCGGACTAGCGGGAGGAACCGATACGCAGTATTTT
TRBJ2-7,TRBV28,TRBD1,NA,CASSLQGQPSYEQYF,TGTGCCAGCAGCCTACAGGGACAGCCCTCCTACGAGCAGTACTTC
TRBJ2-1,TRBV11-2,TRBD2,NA,CTSSPAGRGYKEQFF,TGTACCAGCAGCCCCGCGGGGCGGGGGTACAAAGAGCAGTTCTTC
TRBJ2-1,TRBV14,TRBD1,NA,CASSQTGQPSYNEQSF,TGTGCCAGCAGCCAAACGGGACAGCCATCCTACAATGAGCAGTCCTTC
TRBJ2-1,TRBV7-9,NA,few,CASTLGWGEGFF,TGTGCCAGCACCCTAGGATGGGGTGAGGGATTCTTC
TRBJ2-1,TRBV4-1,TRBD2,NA,CASSQERGAGVVEQLF,TGCGCCAGCAGCCAAGAAAGAGGGGCGGGAGTGGTTGAGCAGCTCTTC
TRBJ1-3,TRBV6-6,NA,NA,CASSSTGGGSGNTIYF,TGTGCCAGCAGTTCTACCGGGGGGGGCTCTGGAAACACCATATATTTT
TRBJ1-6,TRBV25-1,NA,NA,CASRTDSRGSPLHF,TGTGCCAGCAGGACAGACAGCAGGGGTTCACCCCTCCACTTT
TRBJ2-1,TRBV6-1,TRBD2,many,CASSEPGLAGTIEQFF,TGTGCCAGCAGTGAACCCGGACTAGCGGGCACAATCGAGCAGTTCTTC
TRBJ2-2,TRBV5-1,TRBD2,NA,CASSSGLADTGELFF,TGCGCCAGCAGCTCGGGACTAGCTGACACCGGGGAGCTGTTTTTT
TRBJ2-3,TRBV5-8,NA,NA,CASSWWWGPTQYF,TGCGCCAGCAGCTGGTGGTGGGGCCCAACGCAGTATTTT
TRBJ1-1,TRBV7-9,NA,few,CASSQLNTEAFF,TGTGCCAGCAGTCAGCTGAACACTGAAGCTTTCTTT
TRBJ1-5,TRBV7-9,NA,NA,CANSFGGAREPQHF,TGTGCCAACAGCTTTGGCGGCGCCCGGGAGCCCCAGCATTTT
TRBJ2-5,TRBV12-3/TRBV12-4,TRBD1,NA,CTSSKWYGTDQETQYF,TGTACCAGCAGTAAATGGTACGGGACAGACCAAGAGACCCAGTACTTC
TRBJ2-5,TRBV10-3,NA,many,CAINADGAETQYF,TGTGCCATCAACGCGGACGGAGCGGAGACCCAGTACTTC
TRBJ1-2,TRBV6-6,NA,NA,CASSYGDTYGYTF,TGTGCCAGCAGTTACGGGGACACTTATGGCTACACCTTC
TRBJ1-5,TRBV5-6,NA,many,CASSLGPSNQPQHF,TGTGCCAGCAGCTTGGGTCCTAGCAATCAGCCCCAGCATTTT